This T cell receptor (beta chain) was captured by sequencing in a study of cytomegalovirus exposure and HLA in healthy donors. PCR employed 60 Vbeta and 13 Jbeta primers. Using immunoSEQ multiplex PCR, the repertoire was profiled, and TCRdb retains in-frame clones only, with some absent. The table lists over 200,000 clones, around 80% of them singletons. The CDR3 extends over 12 amino acids. Germline V lookup: CDR1 SGHRS, CDR2 YFSETQ. V lost 3 bases and J lost 4; bases outside the gene matches: 0. As to this clone: What it binds is unknown.

Overall study results and limits: With high specificity and sensitivity, the classifier reportedly diagnosed cytomegalovirus status. In vitro testing confirmed three CMV-associated chains as specific for CMV antigens.

Healthy bone marrow donors made up the cohort. The receptor comes from a male donor in good health and CMV-seronegative. What was sequenced was PBMCs. The chain is built from TRBV5-1 and TRBJ1-1; TRBD1 aligns across 7 bases. The CDR3 here is CASSWTGTEAFF. The CDR3 nucleotides read TGCGCCAGCAGCTGGACAGGCACTGAAGCTTTCTTT.